A single sample gave rise to the 28 T cell receptor beta chains below, sequenced in a study of tumor and adjacent non-tumor tissue in lung cancer. The template was RNA from unsorted bulk tissue. Three rounds of nested PCR, following a modified ARM-PCR protocol, produced the TCRbeta library. TCRdb independently ran MiXCR on the multiplex PCR reads; one entry per CDR3 protein. The repertoire consists of just over 200,000 distinct CDR3 sequences, with about 76% occurring once and the leading ten covering less than 25%. Material for sequencing was lung tumor tissue. Receptor source: a man in his fifties or sixties with non-small cell lung cancer.

Of note for this clonotype: This may come from a read error, since a much larger clone is one base off. V usage is TRBV6-2 or TRBV6-3 and J usage is TRBJ2-1; D not certain. Germline CDR1 reads MNHEY; CDR2 reads SVGEGT. The CDR3 totals 15 residues. Trimming removed 7 bases at V and 3 bases at J, with 16 bases between. The CDR3 loop is CASNKPEQFYNEQFF. CDR3 sequence (DNA): TGTGCCAGCAACAAACCGGAACAGTTCTACAATGAGCAGTTCTTC.

Regarding this clonotype: An end of the junction differs from the germline gene, which may be a read error. This rearrangement joins TRBV5-4 to TRBJ2-1, with D possibly TRBD2 on 5 matching bases. The germline gives CDR1 SGHNT, CDR2 YYREEE (reference sequence). The length of the CDR3 is 14 residues. This CDR3 reads CASNAGGSYYEQFF. Here the CDR3 DNA reads TGTGCCAGCAACGCGGGTGGGTCCTACTATGAGCAGTTCTTC.

This sequence joins TRBV20-1 and TRBJ2-1, with D maybe TRBD1 (6 bases). The germline CDR1 and CDR2 sequences are DFQATT and SNEGSKA (reference sequence). The length of the CDR3 is 15 residues. This CDR3 is CRVSEFTGSTSEQFF. For the CDR3, the DNA is TGCAGGGTTAGCGAATTCACAGGGAGCACCAGTGAACAGTTCTTC.

Comment on this clonotype: The junction departs from germline at one end; a sequencing error may be responsible. The V call is TRBV6-5, the J call TRBJ1-2; 7 bases are shared with TRBD1. This CDR3 is built from 15 residues. Germline loops: CDR1 MNHEY, CDR2 SVGAGI. This CDR3 reads CASSYSKRGPYGYNF. The CDR3 DNA reads TGTGCCAGCAGTTACTCGAAAAGGGGGCCCTATGGCTACAACTTC.

Regarding this clonotype: Being one base from a much bigger clone, this may be a read error. The conserved final phenylalanine or tryptophan is absent from the CDR3, which likely points to a read error. The V gene is TRBV4-2, the J gene TRBJ1-1, with D perhaps TRBD1 (5 bases). The CDR3 has 16 amino acids. V was trimmed by 1 base and J by 3 bases, leaving 15 bases between them. The germline V gene has CDR1 LGHNA and CDR2 YNFKEQ. CDR3 nucleotide sequence: TGTGCCAGCAGCCAAGTTAGTCAGGGAGGGGACACTGAAGCTTTCCTT. Its protein is CASSQVSQGGDTEAFL.

Turning to this clonotype: This CDR3 is missing its conserved last phenylalanine or tryptophan, likely due to a read error. The chain links TRBV11-2 to TRBJ2-3, with unresolved D. Germline V lookup: CDR1 SGHAT, CDR2 FQNNGV. V shed 0 bases and J shed 6 bases, with 10 bases lying between them. There are 14 residues in the CDR3. CDR3 DNA sequence: TGTGCCAGCAGCTTAGAAACAGCGTTGGATACGCAGTATTCT. This gives the protein CASSLETALDTQYS.

The chain combines TRBV28 with TRBJ2-7; D gene unclear. The CDR3 is 15 amino acids. Germline V CDR1 and CDR2: MDHEN, SYDVKM. V shed 1 base and J shed 2 bases, with 12 bases lying between them. The CDR3 is CASSLFGGTPYEQYF. CDR3 DNA: TGTGCCAGCAGTTTATTCGGTGGTACACCCTACGAGCAGTACTTC.

As for this clonotype: The junction and the germline gene differ at one end; a read error may be behind it. The rearrangement uses TRBV12-3 or TRBV12-4 and TRBJ1-1; D call uncertain. The CDR3 has 17 amino acids. CDR3 in amino acids: CAISLARQAILNTEAFF. CDR3 nucleotides: TGTGCCATCAGTTTAGCGCGCCAAGCGATTTTGAACACTGAAGCTTTCTTT.

A remark on this clonotype: Given a much more abundant clone one base away, this may be a read error. This rearrangement joins TRBV10-3 to TRBJ2-7; tentatively, D is TRBD1 (5 bases). Germline CDR1 ENHRY, CDR2 SYGVKD. The CDR3 consists of 16 residues. V was pared by 5 bases and J by 4 bases, with 21 bases between. The CDR3 here is CAISPILTRGKYEQYF. CDR3 bases: TGTGCCATCAGTCCTATCTTGACAAGGGGCAAGTACGAGCAGTACTTC.

Notes on this clonotype: The junction does not match germline at one end; this may be a read error. The chain joins TRBV11-2 to TRBJ1-3; the D is unclear. The CDR3 loop spans 16 amino acids. CDR1 and CDR2 from the germline V gene are SGHAT and FQNNGV. For the CDR3, the DNA is TGTGTCAGCACCCTGGAGGGATACCTCGCTGGAAACACCATATATTTT. Encoded protein: CVSTLEGYLAGNTIYF.

The chain uses TRBV5-5 and TRBJ2-5; a possible D gene is TRBD1 (5 bases). The ends were cut back, 5 bases at V and 1 base at J, with 12 bases in the middle. Germline V gives CDR1 SGHKS, CDR2 YYEKEE (reference sequence). This CDR3 is built from 14 residues. DNA of the CDR3: TGTGCCAGCAGGTCAGGGAATGTCCAAGAGACCCAGTACTTC. This codes for CASRSGNVQETQYF.

The sample holds many counts of this clonotype. The CDR3 DNA reads TGTGCCAGCAGTTTGGGACTAGCGGGAGTCGAGCAGTACTTC. It encodes CASSLGLAGVEQYF. This chain uses TRBV12-3 or TRBV12-4 with TRBJ2-7; 14 positions agree with TRBD2. V dropped 3 bases and J dropped 6; count of bases not matched to a gene: 1. The CDR3 has 14 residues.

V gene TRBV6-1 combines with J gene TRBJ2-1; 7 nucleotides agree with TRBD2. This CDR3 contains 14 residues. Germline V lookup: CDR1 MNHNS, CDR2 SASEGT. Trimming removed 7 bases from V and 8 bases from J; junction bases left unmatched: 11. CDR3 sequence reads: CASTPDMGRDEQFF. The CDR3 DNA reads TGTGCCAGCACTCCGGACATGGGGAGGGATGAGCAGTTCTTC.

On this clonotype: At one boundary the junction diverges from the germline segment, which might be a read error. The chain uses TRBV29-1 and TRBJ2-5, with TRBD2 matching over 8 bases. CDR3 length: 13 amino acids. Germline CDR1 and CDR2: SQVTM and ANQGSEA. For the CDR3, the DNA is TGCAGCGTGGATGTAGCGGGACAAGAGACCCAGAACTTC. It codes for CSVDVAGQETQNF.

This clonotype was detected only a few times. The chain combines TRBV6-1 with TRBJ2-4, with 8 bases lining up with TRBD1. V shed 2 bases and J 9 bases; nucleotides not matched to a gene: 15. The CDR3 is 17 amino acids. Germline V gene sequence: CDR1 MNHNS, CDR2 SASEGT. This chain's CDR3 is CASSENERAGGGGIQYF. The CDR3 coding sequence is TGTGCCAGCAGTGAAAACGAAAGGGCAGGGGGCGGAGGCATTCAGTACTTC.

Written as DNA, the CDR3 is TGTGCCTGGAGCCAGGGGCTTAATGAAAAACTGTTTTTT. Its translation is CAWSQGLNEKLFF. The chain uses TRBV30 and TRBJ1-4; tentatively, D is TRBD1 (6 bases). The germline CDR1 and CDR2 sequences are GTSNPN and SVGIG (reference sequence). The V and J ends lost 3 bases and 4 bases respectively, with 9 bases between them. This CDR3 spans 13 amino acids.

The chain couples TRBV11-2 to TRBJ2-1, with TRBD2 identical over 10 bases. TRBJ2-7 matches the DNA end more closely, so the J call is doubtful. Germline lookup yields CDR1 SGHAT and CDR2 FQNNGV. The CDR3 is made up of 17 amino acids. The CDR3 is CASSLEELAGLLGEQYF. The CDR3 DNA reads as TGTGCCAGCAGCTTAGAGGAACTAGCGGGGCTTTTAGGTGAGCAGTACTTC.

For this clonotype: Its ends do not fully match the called genes, so a read error is possible. The V and J genes are TRBV20-1 and TRBJ2-1; 14 bases fit TRBD2. The CDR3 runs 16 residues. Looked up from germline, CDR1 is DFQATT and CDR2 is SNEGSKA (reference sequence). CDR3 sequence reads: CSAEPTSGRVYSEHFF. Here the CDR3 DNA reads TGCAGTGCTGAACCGACTAGCGGGAGGGTATACAGTGAGCATTTCTTC.

A word on this clonotype: A much more abundant neighbour one base away suggests this may be a read error. This chain joins TRBV29-1 and TRBJ2-3; 10 nucleotides align to TRBD2. Germline V lookup: CDR1 SQVTM, CDR2 ANQGSEA. There are 15 residues in the CDR3. V lost 6 bases and J lost 4; bases outside the gene matches: 10. The CDR3 protein is CSVSATSGQSDTQYF. The CDR3 coding sequence is TGCAGCGTCAGCGCGACTAGCGGGCAGTCAGATACGCAGTATTTT.

The genes are TRBV11-2 and TRBJ2-5; TRBD2 aligns across 7 bases. The CDR3 is made up of 13 amino acids. The V and J ends lost 7 bases and 8 bases, in that order; junction bases with no gene match: 10. Germline-derived CDR1 and CDR2 are SGHAT and FQNNGV. This chain's CDR3 is CASTLRGLDTQYF. The CDR3, as DNA: TGTGCCAGCACGCTGCGGGGGTTAGATACCCAGTACTTC.

The V call is TRBV29-1, the J call TRBJ1-3; D unclear. V lost 5 bases and J 4 bases, leaving 9 bases between the germline ends. The germline gives CDR1 SQVTM, CDR2 ANQGSEA. CDR3 length: 12 amino acids. Written as DNA, the CDR3 is TGCAGCGTTAACGGAGTGGGAAACACCATATATTTT. This translates into CSVNGVGNTIYF.

A word on this clonotype: As the CDR3 is not closed by the conserved phenylalanine or tryptophan, this likely results from a read error. The chain employs TRBV11-3 and TRBJ1-1, with D uncertain. This CDR3 comprises 14 residues. The V gene's germline CDR1 is SGHNT and CDR2 YENEEA. The CDR3 DNA reads as TGTGCCAACAGCTTAACAGAGTCGAGGACTGAAGCTTTCTTA. It codes for CANSLTESRTEAFL.

This clonotype was observed a single time. The junction departs from germline at one end; a sequencing error may be responsible. The chain recombines TRBV20-1 with TRBJ2-1; 11 nucleotides agree with TRBD2. The CDR3 spans 18 residues. The V gene's germline CDR1 is DFQATT and CDR2 SNEGSKA (reference sequence). CDR3 DNA sequence: TGCAGTGCTAGAGTTCCCCGCCATAGCGGGAGGGCCTACGATGAGCAGTTCTTC. Its protein product is CSARVPRHSGRAYDEQFF.

Turning to this clonotype: One junction end disagrees with the germline gene, perhaps due to a read error. This chain connects TRBV2 to TRBJ1-1, with 7 bases that match TRBD1. Germline V CDR1 and CDR2: SNHLY, FYNNEI. There are 14 residues in the CDR3. CDR3 amino acids: CASTFQGGKTEVFF. The CDR3 DNA reads as TGTGCCAGCACCTTCCAGGGGGGGAAGACTGAAGTTTTCTTT. The full variable domain, its missing parts supplied by reference TRBV2 and TRBJ1-1, is EPEVTQTPSHQVTQMGQEVILRCVPISNHLYFYWYRQILGQKVEFLVSFYNNEISEKSEIFDDQFSVERPDGSNFTLKIRSTKLEDSAMYFCASTFQGGKTEVFFGQGTRLTVV.

This rearrangement joins TRBV19 to TRBJ2-7, with D hard to call. Germline CDR1 and CDR2: LNHDA and SQIVND (reference sequence). V lost 8 bases and J lost 0, with 20 bases in between. CDR3 size: 16 residues. The CDR3 here is CASRRSSLEISYEQYF. CDR3 DNA: TGTGCCAGTCGTAGGAGTTCTCTAGAGATCTCCTACGAGCAGTACTTC.

This chain joins TRBV28 and TRBJ2-5; D is unclear. There are 11 residues in the CDR3. Trimming left V 7 bases short and J 5 bases short, with 8 bases between. Germline values: CDR1 MDHEN, CDR2 SYDVKM. The CDR3 coding sequence is TGTGCCAGCAACAGACGGGAGACCCAGTACTTC. As protein: CASNRRETQYF.

In its sample, this clonotype was seen a few times. This chain links TRBV6-1 with TRBJ1-1; D gene ambiguous. Per germline, CDR1 MNHNS and CDR2 SASEGT. V lost 7 bases, J lost 4 bases, and 13 bases lay in between. This CDR3 has 13 amino acids. The CDR3: CASTREVRTEAFF. CDR3 nucleotide sequence: TGTGCCAGCACCCGGGAAGTTCGCACTGAAGCTTTCTTT.

This clonotype showed up many times. This rearrangement joins TRBV5-4 to TRBJ1-6, with TRBD1 matching 10 bases. The CDR3 loop spans 14 amino acids. Trimming removed 4 bases from V and 8 bases from J; junction bases left unmatched: 3. CDR1 and CDR2 from the germline V gene are SGHNT and YYREEE (reference sequence). The CDR3 DNA sequence: TGTGCCAGCAGCGTGGGGACAGGGGATTCACCCCTCCACTTT. Translating it yields CASSVGTGDSPLHF.